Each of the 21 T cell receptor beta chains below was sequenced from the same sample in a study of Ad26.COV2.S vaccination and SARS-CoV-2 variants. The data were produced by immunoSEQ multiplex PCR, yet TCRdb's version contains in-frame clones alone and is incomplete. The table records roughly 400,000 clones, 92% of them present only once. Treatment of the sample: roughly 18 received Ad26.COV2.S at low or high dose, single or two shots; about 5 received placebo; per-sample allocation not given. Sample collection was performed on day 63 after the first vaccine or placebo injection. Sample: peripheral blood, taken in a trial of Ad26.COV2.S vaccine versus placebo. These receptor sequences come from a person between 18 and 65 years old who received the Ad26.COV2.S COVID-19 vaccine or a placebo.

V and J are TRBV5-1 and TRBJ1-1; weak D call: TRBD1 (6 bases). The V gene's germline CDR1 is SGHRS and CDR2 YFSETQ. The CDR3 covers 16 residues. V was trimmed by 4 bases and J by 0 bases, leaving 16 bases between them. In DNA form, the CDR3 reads TGCGCCAGCAGCGCAACAGGGATGGGGCTGAACACTGAAGCTTTCTTT. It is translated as CASSATGMGLNTEAFF.

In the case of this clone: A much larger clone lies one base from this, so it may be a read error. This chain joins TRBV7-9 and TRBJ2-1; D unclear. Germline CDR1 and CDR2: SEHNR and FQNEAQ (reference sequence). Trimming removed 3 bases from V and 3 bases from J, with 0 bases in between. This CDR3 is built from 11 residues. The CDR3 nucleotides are TGTGCCAGCAGCTTCTACAATGAGCAGTTCTTC. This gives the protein CASSFYNEQFF.

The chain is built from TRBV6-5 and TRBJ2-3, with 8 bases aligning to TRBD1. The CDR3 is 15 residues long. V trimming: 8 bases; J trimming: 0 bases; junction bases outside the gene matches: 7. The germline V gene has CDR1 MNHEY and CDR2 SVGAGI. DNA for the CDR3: TGTGCCAGCCGTTCCGGGACAGGAAGCACAGATACGCAGTATTTT. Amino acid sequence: CASRSGTGSTDTQYF.

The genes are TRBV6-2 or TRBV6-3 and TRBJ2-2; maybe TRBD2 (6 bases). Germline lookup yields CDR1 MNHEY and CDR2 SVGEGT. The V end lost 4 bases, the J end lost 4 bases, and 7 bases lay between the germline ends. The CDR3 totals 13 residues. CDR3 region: CASSLGGTGELFF. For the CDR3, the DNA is TGTGCCAGCAGTTTGGGGGGCACCGGGGAGCTGTTTTTT.

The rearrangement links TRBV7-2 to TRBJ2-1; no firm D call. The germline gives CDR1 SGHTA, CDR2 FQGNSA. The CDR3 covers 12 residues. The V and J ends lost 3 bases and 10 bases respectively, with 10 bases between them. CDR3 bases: TGTGCCAGCAGCTTTACCTCAGTCGAGCAGTTCTTC. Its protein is CASSFTSVEQFF. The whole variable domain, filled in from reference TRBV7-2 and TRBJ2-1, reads GAGVSQSPSNKVTEKGKDVELRCDPISGHTALYWYRQSLGQGLEFLIYFQGNSAPDKSGLPSDRFSAERTGGSVSTLTIQRTQQEDSAVYLCASSFTSVEQFFGPGTRLTVL.

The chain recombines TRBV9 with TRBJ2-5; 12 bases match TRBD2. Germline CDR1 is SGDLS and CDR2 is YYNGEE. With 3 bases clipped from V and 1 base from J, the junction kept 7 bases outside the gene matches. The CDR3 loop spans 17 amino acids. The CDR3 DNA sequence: TGTGCCAGCAGCGCCCGGACTAGCGGGGAGGCCCAAGAGACCCAGTACTTC. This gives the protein CASSARTSGEAQETQYF.

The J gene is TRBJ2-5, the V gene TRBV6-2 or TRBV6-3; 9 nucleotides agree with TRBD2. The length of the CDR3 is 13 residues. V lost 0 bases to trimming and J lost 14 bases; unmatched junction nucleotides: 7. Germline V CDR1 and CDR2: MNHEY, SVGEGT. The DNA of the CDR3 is TGTGCCAGCAGTTACTCGCGAGCTAGCGGGGCCTACTTC. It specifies CASSYSRASGAYF.

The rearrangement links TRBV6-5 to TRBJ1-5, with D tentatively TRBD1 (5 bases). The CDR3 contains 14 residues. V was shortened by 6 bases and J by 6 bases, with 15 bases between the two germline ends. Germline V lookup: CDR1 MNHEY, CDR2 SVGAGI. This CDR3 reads CASSPDRRGQPQHF. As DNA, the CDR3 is TGTGCCAGCAGCCCCGACAGAAGGGGTCAGCCCCAGCATTTT.

The CDR3 region is CASSYSPRANYGYTF. CDR3 bases: TGTGCCAGCAGTTACTCCCCCCGTGCTAACTATGGCTACACCTTC. This chain links TRBV6-5 with TRBJ1-2, with D hard to call. The V gene lost 0 bases and the J gene lost 0 bases, with 8 bases spanning the gap. The germline V gene encodes CDR1 MNHEY and CDR2 SVGAGI. The CDR3 extends over 15 amino acids.

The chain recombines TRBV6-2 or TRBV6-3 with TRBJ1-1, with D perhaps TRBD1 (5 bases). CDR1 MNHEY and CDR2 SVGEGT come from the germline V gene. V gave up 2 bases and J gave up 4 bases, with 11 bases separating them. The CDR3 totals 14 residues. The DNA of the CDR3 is TGTGCCAGCAGTTACGGGATCGGGGGCACTGAAGCTTTCTTT. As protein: CASSYGIGGTEAFF.

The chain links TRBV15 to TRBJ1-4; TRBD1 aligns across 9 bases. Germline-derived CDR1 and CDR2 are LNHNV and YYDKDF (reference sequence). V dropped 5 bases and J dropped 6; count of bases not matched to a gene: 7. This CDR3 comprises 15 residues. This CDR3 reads CATSGRDREHEKLFF. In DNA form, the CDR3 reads TGTGCCACCAGCGGACGGGACAGGGAGCATGAAAAACTGTTTTTT. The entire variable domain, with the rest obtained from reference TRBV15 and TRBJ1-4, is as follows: DAMVIQNPRYQVTQFGKPVTLSCSQTLNHNVMYWYQQKSSQAPKLLFHYYDKDFNNEADTPDNFQSRRPNTSFCFLDIRSPGLGDTAMYLCATSGRDREHEKLFFGSGTQLSVL.

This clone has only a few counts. The chain's CDR3 is CASSPSGTSGGANHEQFF. CDR3 sequence (DNA): TGTGCCAGCAGTCCCTCCGGGACTAGCGGGGGGGCTAATCATGAGCAGTTCTTC. V usage is TRBV27 and J usage is TRBJ2-1, with 16 bases aligning to TRBD2. The CDR3 has 18 residues. The junction had 12 bases not matched to a gene; V was cut back by 5 bases and J by 8 bases. Germline assignment: CDR1 MNHEY and CDR2 SMNVEV (reference sequence).

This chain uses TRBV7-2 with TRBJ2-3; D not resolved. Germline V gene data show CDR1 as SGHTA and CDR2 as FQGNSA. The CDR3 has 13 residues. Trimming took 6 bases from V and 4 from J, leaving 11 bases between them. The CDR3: CASRINGADTQYF. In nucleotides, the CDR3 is TGTGCCAGCAGGATCAATGGGGCAGATACGCAGTATTTT.

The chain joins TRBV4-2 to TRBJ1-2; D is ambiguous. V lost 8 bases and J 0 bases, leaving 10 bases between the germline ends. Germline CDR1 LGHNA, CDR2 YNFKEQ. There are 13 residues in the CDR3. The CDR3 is CASFGDPNYGYTF. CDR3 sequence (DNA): TGTGCCAGCTTTGGAGACCCTAACTATGGCTACACCTTC.

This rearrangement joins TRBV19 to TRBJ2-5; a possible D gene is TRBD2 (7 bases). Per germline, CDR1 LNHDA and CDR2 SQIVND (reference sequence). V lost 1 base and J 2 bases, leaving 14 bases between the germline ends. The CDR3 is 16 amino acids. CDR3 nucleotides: TGTGCCAGTAGTATAGTGTTAGGGGGGGGACAAGAGACCCAGTACTTC. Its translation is CASSIVLGGGQETQYF.

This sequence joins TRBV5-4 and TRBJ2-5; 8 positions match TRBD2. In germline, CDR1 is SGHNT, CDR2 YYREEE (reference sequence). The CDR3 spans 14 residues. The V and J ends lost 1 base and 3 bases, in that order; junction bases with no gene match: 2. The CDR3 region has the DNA TGTGCCAGCAGCTTGTGGCGGGGGGAAGAGACCCAGTACTTC. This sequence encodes CASSLWRGEETQYF.

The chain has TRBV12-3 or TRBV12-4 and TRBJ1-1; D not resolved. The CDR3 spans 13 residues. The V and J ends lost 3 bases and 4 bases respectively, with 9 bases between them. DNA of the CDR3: TGTGCCAGCAGTTTGTCCCTGGGCACTGAAGCTTTCTTT. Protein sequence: CASSLSLGTEAFF.

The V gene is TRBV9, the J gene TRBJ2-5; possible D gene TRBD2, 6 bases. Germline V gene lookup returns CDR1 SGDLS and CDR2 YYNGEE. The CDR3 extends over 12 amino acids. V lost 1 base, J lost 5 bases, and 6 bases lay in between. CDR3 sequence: CASSVRGETQYF. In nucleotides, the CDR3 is TGTGCCAGCAGCGTACGGGGGGAGACCCAGTACTTC.

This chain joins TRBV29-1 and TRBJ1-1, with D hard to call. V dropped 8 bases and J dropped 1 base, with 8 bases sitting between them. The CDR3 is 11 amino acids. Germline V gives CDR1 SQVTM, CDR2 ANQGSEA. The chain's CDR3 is CSYRRNTEAFF. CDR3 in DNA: TGCAGCTACCGACGGAACACTGAAGCTTTCTTT.

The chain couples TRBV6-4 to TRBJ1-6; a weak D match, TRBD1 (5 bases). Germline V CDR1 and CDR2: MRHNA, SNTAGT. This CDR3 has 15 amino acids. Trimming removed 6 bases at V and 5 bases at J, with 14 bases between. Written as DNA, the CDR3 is TGTGCCAGCAGAGCCCGGGGGACGGATAATTCACCCCTCCACTTT. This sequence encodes CASRARGTDNSPLHF.

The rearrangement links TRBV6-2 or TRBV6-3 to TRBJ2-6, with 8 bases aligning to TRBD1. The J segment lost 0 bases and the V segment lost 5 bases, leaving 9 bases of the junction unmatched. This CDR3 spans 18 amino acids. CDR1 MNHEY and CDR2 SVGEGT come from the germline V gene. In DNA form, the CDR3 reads TGTGCCAGCAGTCCCACCCGACAGGGGTACTCTGGGGCCAACGTCCTGACTTTC. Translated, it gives CASSPTRQGYSGANVLTF.